This TCR beta chain is drawn from a study of blood T cell repertoires in COVID-19. The table came from immunoSEQ multiplex PCR; TCRdb's copy has only in-frame clones and leaves some out. The table includes 150,000 to 200,000 clones, approximately 86% detected once. CDR3 size: 19 residues. CDR1 is MNHEY, CDR2 SMNVEV, per germline (reference sequence). V was clipped by 4 bases and J by 4 bases; unmatched bases: 14. The sequence was obtained from a man younger than 30 with acute or convalescent COVID-19. The genes are TRBV27 and TRBJ2-2; 11 bases map to TRBD1. The sequencing input was peripheral blood. CDR3 coding DNA: TGTGCCAGCAGTTCCTATTTGGACAGGGGGCGCCTGGTCACCGGGGAGCTGTTTTTT. This gives the protein CASSSYLDRGRLVTGELFF.